The subject of this entry is one T cell receptor (beta chain). PCR used 60 Vbeta primers and 13 Jbeta primers. Per the study methods: There were about 88 million unique TCR beta chains by a later count, and approximately 10 million of them were shared. The table came from immunoSEQ multiplex PCR; TCRdb's copy has only in-frame clones and leaves some out. The DNA was the basis for D and trimming; V, J and clone size are from that table. Of about 190,000 clones in the sample, around three quarters are singletons; the top ten hold roughly 1.5%. This sample was included in a study of cytomegalovirus exposure and HLA in healthy donors. All the people who gave samples were healthy bone marrow donors. There are 17 residues in the CDR3. Per germline, CDR1 SGHRS and CDR2 YFSETQ. After removal of 1 base from V and 2 bases from J, the junction contained 11 bases not matched to a gene.

The receptor's source is a woman in her late teens or twenties in good health and CMV-seronegative. The chain links TRBV5-1 to TRBJ2-7, with 8 bases aligning to TRBD2. The material sequenced was PBMCs. CDR3 sequence reads: CASSLRRDSGTAYEQYF. The CDR3, as DNA: TGCGCCAGCAGCTTGAGGAGAGATAGCGGGACCGCCTACGAGCAGTACTTC.